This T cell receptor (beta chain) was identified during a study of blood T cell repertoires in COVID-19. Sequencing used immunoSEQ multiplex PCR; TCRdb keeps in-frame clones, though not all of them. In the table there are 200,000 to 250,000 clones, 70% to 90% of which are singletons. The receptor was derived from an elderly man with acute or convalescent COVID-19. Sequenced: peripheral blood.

The CDR3 nucleotides read TGTGCCAGCAGACCCGGAGGGGGGGGGTTGGGTCAGCCCCAGCATTTT. This gives the protein CASRPGGGGLGQPQHF. This rearrangement joins TRBV27 to TRBJ1-5, with D possibly TRBD1 on 6 matching bases. The V end lost 6 bases, the J end lost 6 bases, and 21 bases lay between the germline ends. The CDR3 spans 16 residues. Germline V CDR1 and CDR2: MNHEY, SMNVEV (reference sequence).